The rows below give T cell receptor beta chains drawn from one sample of a study of T cells after yellow fever vaccination. TCRdb re-called the 5' RACE reads through MiXCR, storing one row per CDR3 protein. The top ten clones hold roughly a sixth of a sample with roughly 520,000 distinct CDR3 sequences, 20% to 25% of them seen once. The source was PBMCs, collected approximately 22 days after the first yellow fever vaccination. The receptors were gathered from a young man who received the YFV17D yellow fever vaccine. Each CDR3 is given with its conserved first and last residue. The D gene is left open where the match is weak. Clone size is stated in some rows and not others, as once, few, many or a class when expanded.

TRBD2	TRBV10-2	many	TRBJ2-7	CASLPSLAGGHEQYF	TGCGCCAGCCTACCCAGTCTAGCGGGGGGGCACGAGCAGTACTTC
.	TRBV20-1	few	TRBJ1-3	CSARSHSGNTIYF	TGCAGTGCTAGATCCCACTCTGGAAACACCATATATTTT
TRBD1	TRBV5-6	.	TRBJ1-5	CASSLGTGEHQPQHF	TGTGCCAGCAGCTTAGGGACAGGGGAACATCAGCCCCAGCATTTT
.	TRBV11-2	few	TRBJ1-1	CASSLDRGARSTEAFF	TGTGCCAGCAGCTTAGACAGGGGAGCGCGTAGCACTGAAGCTTTCTTT
.	TRBV12-3/TRBV12-4	.	TRBJ2-1	CAVTFGGSYNEQFF	TGTGCCGTGACGTTCGGGGGCTCCTACAATGAGCAGTTCTTC
.	TRBV5-1	many	TRBJ2-3	CASSLGDRDTQYF	TGCGCCAGCAGCTTGGGGGACCGAGATACGCAGTATTTT
.	TRBV15	.	TRBJ1-3	CATSTRGNTIYF	TGTGCCACCAGTACTAGGGGAAACACCATATATTTT
.	TRBV10-3	few	TRBJ1-2	CAISEKGGDGYTF	TGTGCCATCAGTGAAAAGGGGGGCGATGGCTACACCTTC
TRBD1	TRBV27	.	TRBJ2-1	CASRPGQGDLVGYNEQFF	TGTGCCAGCAGACCGGGACAGGGGGATTTAGTCGGCTACAATGAGCAGTTCTTC
.	TRBV3-1	few	TRBJ1-5	CASGYSELNQPQHF	TGTGCCAGCGGCTACAGTGAGCTCAATCAGCCCCAGCATTTT
.	TRBV5-1	.	TRBJ1-1	CASSQTGDTEAFF	TGCGCCAGCAGCCAGACCGGGGACACTGAAGCTTTCTTT
.	TRBV7-9	.	TRBJ1-6	CASSPRDNHNSPLHF	TGTGCCAGCAGCCCCCGGGACAACCATAATTCACCCCTCCACTTT
.	TRBV11-3	.	TRBJ2-5	CASSSAAGQGEETQYF	TGTGCCAGCTCCTCGGCAGCGGGGCAGGGGGAAGAGACCCAGTACTTC
TRBD1	TRBV7-2	few	TRBJ1-2	CASSLVPVYRGNYGYTF	TGTGCCAGCAGCTTAGTTCCAGTCTACAGGGGGAACTATGGCTACACCTTC
.	TRBV20-1	few	TRBJ2-5	CSARGPGPQETQYF	TGCAGTGCTAGAGGACCGGGACCACAAGAGACCCAGTACTTC
TRBD2	TRBV11-2	.	TRBJ2-1	CASSLGGLAGLDEQFF	TGTGCCAGCAGCTTAGGGGGACTAGCTGGTTTGGATGAGCAGTTCTTC
TRBD2	TRBV3-1	.	TRBJ2-1	CASSQLAGGPDEQFF	TGTGCCAGCAGCCAACTAGCGGGGGGGCCCGATGAGCAGTTCTTC
.	TRBV20-1	.	TRBJ1-2	CSAGGVRGDYGYTF	TGCAGTGCTGGCGGAGTCCGGGGCGACTATGGCTACACCTTC
TRBD1	TRBV6-5	few	TRBJ2-5	CASSYSPGTGKETQYF	TGTGCCAGCAGTTACTCCCCCGGGACAGGGAAAGAGACCCAGTACTTC
.	TRBV7-2	many	TRBJ1-5	CASSFSGQNNQPQHF	TGTGCCAGCAGCTTTTCGGGACAAAACAATCAGCCCCAGCATTTT
.	TRBV10-3	many	TRBJ1-2	CAISVEGGYGYTF	TGTGCCATCAGTGTGGAGGGAGGTTATGGCTACACCTTC
.	TRBV29-1	few	TRBJ1-1	CSVSGARNTEAFF	TGCAGCGTTTCCGGGGCCCGGAACACTGAAGCTTTCTTT
TRBD1	TRBV12-3/TRBV12-4	few	TRBJ1-2	CASSHRGIYYGYTF	TGTGCCAGCAGTCACAGGGGGATTTACTATGGCTACACCTTC
.	TRBV12-3/TRBV12-4	.	TRBJ2-3	CASSLGGNWADTQYF	TGTGCCAGCAGTCTAGGGGGGAATTGGGCAGATACGCAGTATTTT
.	TRBV6-1	few	TRBJ2-2	CASSRRYGRSANTGELFF	TGTGCCAGCAGTCGTCGGTACGGAAGGAGCGCGAACACCGGGGAGCTGTTTTTT
.	TRBV5-1	.	TRBJ2-5	CASSSADRKETQYF	TGCGCCAGCAGCTCCGCCGACAGGAAAGAGACCCAGTACTTC
.	TRBV5-1	.	TRBJ2-1	CASRARTYNEQFF	TGCGCCAGCCGGGCACGAACCTACAATGAGCAGTTCTTC
.	TRBV7-9	few	TRBJ2-2	CASSLAINTGELFF	TGTGCCAGCAGCTTAGCCATTAACACCGGGGAGCTGTTTTTT
.	TRBV27	few	TRBJ2-7	CASMNRDGPYEQYF	TGTGCCAGCATGAACCGGGACGGGCCCTACGAGCAGTACTTC
.	TRBV10-3	.	TRBJ2-6	CATRSGGGANVLTF	TGTGCCACTCGATCAGGTGGGGGGGCCAACGTCCTGACTTTC
.	TRBV5-5	.	TRBJ2-1	CASTIDSYSNEQFF	TGTGCCAGCACCATAGACAGCTACTCTAATGAGCAGTTCTTC
.	TRBV6-1	.	TRBJ2-4	CASSGPGPEINIQYF	TGTGCCAGCAGTGGCCCGGGCCCCGAAATTAACATTCAGTACTTC
TRBD1	TRBV18	.	TRBJ1-3	CASSPGTVGNTIYF	TGTGCCAGCTCACCGGGGACAGTCGGAAACACCATATATTTT
.	TRBV7-3	.	TRBJ2-1	CASSSDPIPYNEQFF	TGTGCCAGCAGCTCGGACCCTATTCCATACAATGAGCAGTTCTTC
.	TRBV9	.	TRBJ2-5	CASSVVTGETQYF	TGTGCCAGCAGCGTAGTAACGGGCGAGACCCAGTACTTC
.	TRBV6-1	few	TRBJ1-5	CASSESRLSNQPQHF	TGTGCCAGCAGTGAAAGCAGGCTCAGCAATCAGCCCCAGCATTTT
.	TRBV6-1	once	TRBJ1-3	CASSSIADSYSGNTIYF	TGTGCCAGCAGCTCAATCGCGGACAGTTACTCTGGAAACACCATATATTTT
.	TRBV19	.	TRBJ1-5	CASSMLETLGDQPQHF	TGTGCCAGTAGTATGCTCGAGACTTTGGGGGATCAGCCCCAGCATTTT
.	TRBV7-2	few	TRBJ2-2	CASSLNGFTGELFF	TGTGCCAGCAGCTTAAACGGATTCACCGGGGAGCTGTTTTTT
.	TRBV5-4	many	TRBJ2-7	CASSLGDIPYEQYF	TGTGCCAGCAGCTTGGGGGACATCCCCTACGAGCAGTACTTC
TRBD2	TRBV11-1	.	TRBJ2-3	CASSSLAGGSPSTDTQYF	TGTGCCAGCAGCTCTCTAGCGGGGGGCTCCCCAAGCACAGATACGCAGTATTTT
.	TRBV7-2	.	TRBJ2-6	CASSPQGKGANVLTF	TGTGCCAGCAGCCCGCAGGGGAAGGGGGCCAACGTCCTGACTTTC
.	TRBV29-1	few	TRBJ2-2	CSVEDVHKNTGELFF	TGCAGCGTTGAAGATGTTCACAAGAACACCGGGGAGCTGTTTTTT
.	TRBV11-1	few	TRBJ2-6	CASSTIQGPLSGANVLTF	TGTGCCAGCAGCACTATACAGGGTCCCCTCTCTGGGGCCAACGTCCTGACTTTC
.	TRBV7-8	few	TRBJ2-5	CASSLIEETQYF	TGTGCCAGCAGCTTAATTGAAGAGACCCAGTACTTC
TRBD1	TRBV7-9	few	TRBJ2-2	CASSLTTGAEELFF	TGTGCCAGCAGCTTAACCACAGGGGCGGAGGAGCTGTTTTTT
.	TRBV7-9	.	TRBJ2-1	CASSLAQRANEQFF	TGTGCCAGCAGCTTAGCGCAAAGGGCTAATGAGCAGTTCTTC
.	TRBV11-2	few	TRBJ1-6	CASSLEDRRAYNSPLHF	TGTGCCAGCAGCTTAGAAGACCGGAGGGCTTATAATTCACCCCTCCACTTT
.	TRBV27	few	TRBJ1-5	CASSLSREGSNQPQHF	TGTGCCAGCAGTTTATCGAGGGAGGGCTCGAATCAGCCCCAGCATTTT
TRBD1	TRBV9	.	TRBJ2-2	CASSPQGAGTGELFF	TGTGCCAGCAGCCCTCAGGGGGCAGGCACCGGGGAGCTGTTTTTT
TRBD1	TRBV4-1	.	TRBJ2-7	CASRRQGSGEQYF	TGCGCCAGCAGGAGACAGGGATCAGGCGAGCAGTACTTC
.	TRBV12-3/TRBV12-4	.	TRBJ1-1	CASSQAREPIEAFF	TGTGCCAGCAGTCAAGCCAGGGAACCAATCGAAGCTTTCTTT
TRBD1	TRBV28	few	TRBJ2-1	CASSPTGAPNEQFF	TGTGCCAGCAGTCCTACAGGGGCCCCCAATGAGCAGTTCTTC
.	TRBV12-5	.	TRBJ1-2	CASGLSQVYGYTF	TGTGCTAGTGGTTTGTCGCAGGTCTATGGCTACACCTTC
TRBD1	TRBV9	few	TRBJ1-1	CASSGGQPNTEAFF	TGTGCCAGCAGCGGGGGACAGCCAAACACTGAAGCTTTCTTT
TRBD1	TRBV20-1	few	TRBJ1-1	CSAERTGTNTEAFF	TGCAGTGCAGAGAGGACAGGGACGAACACTGAAGCTTTCTTT
TRBD1	TRBV7-2	.	TRBJ2-4	CASSLAQGQGVKNIQYF	TGTGCCAGCAGCTTAGCGCAAGGACAGGGAGTCAAAAACATTCAGTACTTC
.	TRBV5-5	.	TRBJ2-7	CASRSTRNSYEQYF	TGTGCCAGCAGATCGACTAGAAATAGCTACGAGCAGTACTTC
.	TRBV20-1	.	TRBJ2-5	CSAYMVLAGLETQYF	TGCAGTGCTTATATGGTCTTGGCGGGGTTGGAGACCCAGTACTTC